One T cell receptor beta chain is described in this entry. Its antigen is not identified. This sample is part of a study of shared clonotypes between healthy human individuals. Points from the study as a whole: Only blood samples were collected, and tissue repertoires likely differ.

TCRdb's table, derived via immunoSEQ multiplex PCR, lists solely in-frame clones and lacks some. Among 450,000 to 500,000 clones listed, roughly 85% were seen once. The CDR3 spans 13 residues. Looked up from germline, CDR1 is SGHKS and CDR2 is YYEKEE (reference sequence). V was trimmed by 0 bases and J by 4 bases, leaving 7 bases between them. Sequences were obtained from PBMCs. The chain joins TRBV5-5 to TRBJ1-2; D gene uncertain. This TCR derives from a woman between 35 and 50 years old in good health. Some clones in this sample may be carry-over from other donors' samples. This chain's CDR3 is CASSLVTGYGYTF. The CDR3 coding sequence is TGTGCCAGCAGCTTGGTAACCGGCTATGGCTACACCTTC.